The clone carrying this TCR beta chain was recorded at least ten times. Its cognate antigen is unknown. Researchers amplified the TCR beta CDR3 regions from RNA transcripts. Carried out on the TCR CDR3, a first-round RT-PCR used the HTBI primer set. TCRdb reanalysed the multiplex PCR reads using MiXCR and keeps one entry per CDR3 protein. The repertoire consists of roughly 600,000 distinct CDR3 sequences, with about 15% occurring once and the leading ten covering around 13%. CDR1 and CDR2 from the germline V gene are DFQATT and SNEGSKA (reference sequence). The V and J ends lost 7 bases and 10 bases, in that order; junction bases with no gene match: 16. This CDR3 region has 15 residues. The sample originates from a study of T cells in Graves' hyperthyroidism and ophthalmopathy. Broader study findings: Median prediction lead before ophthalmopathy onset was 6.5 months with the model.

Uncontrolled infection, other autoimmune disease, pregnancy or lactation excluded patients. This chain joins TRBV20-1 and TRBJ2-1; 10 positions agree with TRBD1. Specimen: blood. This receptor was taken from a woman aged 50 to 65 with Graves' ophthalmopathy. The CDR3 reads CSGSKRDRGGLEQFF. The CDR3 DNA reads as TGCAGTGGGTCTAAACGGGACAGGGGAGGACTCGAGCAGTTCTTC.